This is a list of T cell receptor beta chains from one sample in a study of blood T cell repertoires in COVID-19. The method was immunoSEQ multiplex PCR; TCRdb's version includes in-frame clones alone and lacks a portion of them. The sample lists some 150,000 clones, about four fifths occurring once. Sequencing input: peripheral blood. These receptors originate from a woman at least 80 years old in a cohort sampled during active or convalescent COVID-19. Each CDR3 is given without its conserved first and last residue. Only some rows state a clone size, as once, few, many or a class for expanded clones.

size,J,V,CDR3
-,TRBJ2-1,TRBV30,AWSKGQLGYNEQF
-,TRBJ2-2,TRBV18,ASSPPGVAAELF
-,TRBJ2-5,TRBV19,ASRGALETQY
-,TRBJ1-1,TRBV29-1,SVEVGAEAF
-,TRBJ2-4,TRBV13,ASSLQSKNIQY
-,TRBJ2-4,TRBV15,ATQGPGKNIQY
-,TRBJ1-1,TRBV5-1,ASSLTGGFEAF
once,TRBJ2-2,TRBV28,ACNYRGRAGELF
-,TRBJ1-6,TRBV21-1,ASSKMGTKHNSPLH
-,TRBJ1-1,TRBV11-2,ASSPDPQKNTEAF
-,TRBJ1-2,TRBV5-1,ASSFHGRTGGDYGYT
-,TRBJ2-5,TRBV10-1,ARALATQETQY
-,TRBJ1-1,TRBV12-3/TRBV12-4,ASSFTSSVAF
-,TRBJ1-1,TRBV7-2,ASSLVGSRTEAF